The 14 T cell receptor beta chains given below trace back to one sample, sequenced in a study of human T cells and chemical hapten exposure. TCRdb redid the calling of the RACE reads with MiXCR, one entry per CDR3 protein. The table shows some 180,000 distinct CDR3 sequences, with 24% occurring only once. Time point in this sample: patch test 3, about 24 weeks after DPC sensitization. The treatment is: therapeutic diphenylcyclopropenone sensitization with weekly scalp DPC. The sample here was whole blood, taken in connection with sensitization to the hapten diphenylcyclopropenone (DPC). The receptors were sampled from a woman aged 40 to 50 with alopecia areata. Some clones in this sample may be carry-over from other donors' samples.

This clonotype was detected only a few times. At one end, the junction sequence differs from germline, possibly due to a read error. The chain combines TRBV7-7 with TRBJ1-1; TRBD1 matches 8 bases. CDR3 size: 15 residues. CDR1 is SSHAT and CDR2 is FNYEAQ in the germline V gene (reference sequence). The CDR3 DNA is TGTGCTAGCAGCCCGCTAACAGGGGGTAACACTGAAGCTTTCTTT. Protein product: CASSPLTGGNTEAFF.

This clonotype was seen a handful of times. The J gene is TRBJ2-2, the V gene TRBV12-3 or TRBV12-4; 7 nucleotides agree with TRBD2. The V and J ends lost 6 bases and 3 bases, in that order; junction bases with no gene match: 13. The CDR3 extends over 17 amino acids. The CDR3 sequence: CASSPRYGGGDTGELFF. The CDR3 nucleotides read TGTGCCAGCAGCCCTCGTTATGGGGGAGGGGACACCGGGGAGCTGTTTTTT.

The rearrangement links TRBV6-1 to TRBJ2-2; the D is unclear. The CDR3 extends over 16 amino acids. V shed 1 base and J shed 4 bases, with 13 bases lying between them. Germline-derived CDR1 and CDR2 are MNHNS and SASEGT. CDR3 bases: TGTGCCAGCAGTGAAGTATCACGGCAGCGCACCGGGGAGCTGTTTTTT. Protein: CASSEVSRQRTGELFF.

About this clonotype itself: A junction end diverges from the germline sequence, so it may reflect a read error. The chain has TRBV27 and TRBJ1-2; 10 nucleotides agree with TRBD1. The CDR3 has 15 residues. Germline loops: CDR1 MNHEY, CDR2 SMNVEV (reference sequence). The CDR3 bases are TGTGCCAGCAGAGGACAGGGGGTTTTCGGGAATGGCTACAACTTC. This encodes CASRGQGVFGNGYNF.

In its sample, this clonotype was seen a few times. The J gene is TRBJ2-1, the V gene TRBV12-3 or TRBV12-4, with D perhaps given as TRBD1 or TRBD2 (7 bases each). The CDR3 contains 13 residues. Trimming removed 4 bases at V and 8 bases at J, with 12 bases between. The CDR3 is CASSSQGGDEQFF. DNA for the CDR3: TGTGCCAGCAGTTCCCAGGGGGGGGATGAGCAGTTCTTC.

Only a few counts were recorded for this clonotype. This chain joins TRBV20-1 and TRBJ2-3, with D uncertain. Germline CDR1 reads DFQATT; CDR2 reads SNEGSKA (reference sequence). Trimming shortened V by 3 bases and J by 2 bases, and 15 bases separated the two germline ends. The CDR3 runs 15 residues. Written as DNA, the CDR3 is TGCAGTGCTAGCCCGGTCCAGGACGCCACAGATACGCAGTATTTT. It codes for CSASPVQDATDTQYF.

The CDR3 here is CASRHLAGEVTDTQYF. The CDR3 DNA is TGTGCCAGCAGACATTTAGCGGGAGAAGTGACAGATACGCAGTATTTT. The chain couples TRBV5-5 to TRBJ2-3; TRBD2 aligns across 9 bases. CDR3 length: 16 residues. V lost 5 bases to trimming and J lost 3 bases; unmatched junction nucleotides: 10. CDR1 SGHKS and CDR2 YYEKEE come from the germline V gene (reference sequence).

This clonotype came up a few times. The DNA of the CDR3 is TGCAGTGCTACTAATCCGGGACTAGAGGGAGGGAACACCGGGGAGCTGTTTTTT. Translated, it gives CSATNPGLEGGNTGELFF. V and J are TRBV20-1 and TRBJ2-2; 8 nucleotides align to TRBD2. The CDR3 extends over 18 amino acids. Germline trimming cut 4 bases from V and 1 base from J; bases unmatched to any gene: 14. Germline V gives CDR1 DFQATT, CDR2 SNEGSKA (reference sequence).

There are a few counts of this clonotype. The chain carries TRBV7-2 and TRBJ2-1; D remains ambiguous. Germline CDR1 and CDR2: SGHTA and FQGNSA. Trimming left V 5 bases short and J 10 bases short, with 9 bases between. This CDR3 contains 11 residues. The CDR3 protein is CASSQVTEQFF. Here the CDR3 DNA reads TGTGCCAGCAGCCAAGTAACGGAGCAGTTCTTC.

The V gene is TRBV5-1, the J gene TRBJ1-1; no reliable D call. Trimming took 0 bases from V and 0 from J, leaving 6 bases between them. The V gene's germline CDR1 is SGHRS and CDR2 YFSETQ. This CDR3 has 14 residues. CDR3 loop: CASSLAWVNTEAFF. Written as DNA, the CDR3 is TGCGCCAGCAGCTTGGCATGGGTGAACACTGAAGCTTTCTTT.

The chain is built from TRBV20-1 and TRBJ1-2; 7 nucleotides agree with TRBD1. Germline V gives CDR1 DFQATT, CDR2 SNEGSKA (reference sequence). The CDR3 sequence is 12 residues long. J lost 8 bases, V lost 1 base, and 4 bases had no gene match. The CDR3 here is CSARGDSVGYTF. For the CDR3, the DNA is TGCAGTGCTAGAGGGGACAGCGTAGGCTACACCTTC.

V gene TRBV5-1 combines with J gene TRBJ2-7; D ambiguous. Germline CDR1 reads SGHRS; CDR2 reads YFSETQ. V shed 0 bases and J shed 7 bases, with 8 bases lying between them. This CDR3 comprises 12 residues. The CDR3 protein is CASSLATTEQYF. The CDR3 DNA reads as TGCGCCAGCAGCTTGGCAACAACGGAGCAGTACTTC.

The V gene is TRBV6-2 or TRBV6-3, the J gene TRBJ2-3; the D gene is possibly TRBD2 (5 bases). CDR3 length equals 15 residues. Trimming took off 5 bases at V and 2 bases at J, with 14 bases between the two ends. From germline, CDR1 is MNHEY and CDR2 SVGEGT. CDR3 amino acids: CASSGTRGSTDTQYF. The CDR3 region has the DNA TGTGCCAGCAGTGGAACTAGAGGGTCCACAGATACGCAGTATTTT.

This clonotype was seen a handful of times. This sequence joins TRBV29-1 and TRBJ2-2; a weak D match, TRBD2 (5 bases). V was cut by 2 bases and J by 6 bases, with 7 bases left in between. Looked up from germline, CDR1 is SQVTM and CDR2 is ANQGSEA. The CDR3 consists of 12 residues. This CDR3 is CSVEHGAGELFF. The CDR3 DNA is TGCAGCGTTGAACACGGGGCCGGGGAGCTGTTTTTT.